This paragraph reports one T cell receptor beta chain. The data stem from a study of memory CD4+ T cells and cytomegalovirus serostatus. Losses at the gene ends were 0 bases for V and 6 bases for J; bases not matched to a gene: 5. Per the germline V gene, CDR1 is MNHEY and CDR2 is SVGAGI. This CDR3 region has 15 residues. TCRdb keeps only in-frame clones here, not all; method: immunoSEQ multiplex PCR. This repertoire shows approximately 56,000 clones, roughly 80% found once; its top ten account for 0.4% to 0.45%. Single viable CD3+CD4+CD8-CD45RO+ cells were sorted as the memory CD4+ T cells. What was sequenced was memory CD4+ T cells from blood. This chain uses TRBV6-5 with TRBJ2-7, with 10 bases that match TRBD1. This clonotype was sampled from an adult in good health and CMV-seronegative. CDR3 nucleotides: TGTGCCAGCAGTTACTCAGGACAGGGGGAGCGCGAGCAGTACTTC. This gives the protein CASSYSGQGEREQYF.